The source of this TCR beta chain is a study of blood T cell repertoires in COVID-19. In the study overall: From the United States, Italy and Spain came samples of acute and convalescent COVID-19.

Assay: immunoSEQ multiplex PCR; the TCRdb copy retains only in-frame clones and omits some. The sample lists approximately 290,000 clones; about 86% were seen once. Patients at the Seattle site were enrolled during active infection and followed longitudinally. Material: peripheral blood. The sequence was obtained from a person aged 70 to 80 with COVID-19, enrolled during active disease.

Written as DNA, the CDR3 is TGCGCCAGCAGCCAAGGGGCTAGCACAGATACGCAGTATTTT. It yields the protein CASSQGASTDTQYF. V gene TRBV4-3 combines with J gene TRBJ2-3; D remains unclear. V gave up 1 base and J gave up 0 bases, with 5 bases separating them. The CDR3 has 14 amino acids. CDR1 LGHNA and CDR2 YSLEER come from the germline V gene.